Following are 19 T cell receptor beta chains from one sample sequenced in a study of regulatory T cells in long-lasting Graves disease (dated by TCRdb to 2020 to 2023). In light of the paper, this sample's time point label describes: persistent/refractory GD, antithyroid drugs over 5 years with positive TRAb. RNA was extracted from PBMCs in TRIzol for both TCR sequencing and RNA sequencing. Library method: multiplex PCR. This sample was sequenced with an Illumina HiSeq 4000. iRepertoire HTBI primers and Arm-PCR amplification of CDR3 regions were used to construct TCR beta libraries. TCRdb passed the public sequencing reads through fastp at Q25 and MiXCR, retaining productive beta sequences. For every CDR3 protein sequence, its rows merge into one entry that carries the most common genes and DNA. The sample has 310,000 or so distinct CDR3 sequences on record, around a fifth of them singletons. The top ten constitute 45% to 70% of the sample.

The sample here was peripheral blood mononuclear cells (PBMCs), taken when the disease was refractory, from a patient treated with antithyroid drugs. These receptors all stem from a female donor with Graves disease.

The chain has TRBV6-5 and TRBJ2-5, with D uncertain. Looked up from germline, CDR1 is MNHEY and CDR2 is SVGAGI. The V and J ends lost 4 bases and 5 bases respectively, with 14 bases between them. The CDR3 runs to 14 residues. CDR3 coding DNA: TGTGCCAGCAGTTGGATAGTCGGTGGGGAGACCCAGTACTTC. Its protein product is CASSWIVGGETQYF.

This clonotype has more than one count but fewer than ten. J is TRBJ2-4 and V is TRBV11-3, with D possibly called TRBD1 or TRBD2 (5 bases each). CDR1 SGHNT and CDR2 YENEEA come from the germline V gene. Deletions cut 1 base from V and 5 bases from J, with 6 bases between. The CDR3 is 13 amino acids. The CDR3 loop is CASSLVGENIQYF. CDR3 sequence (DNA): TGTGCCAGCAGCTTAGTGGGGGAAAACATTCAGTACTTC.

This clonotype was detected once. The CDR3 sequence is CASSLSGESGTYEQYF. The CDR3 nucleotides are TGTGCCAGTAGTCTCTCCGGGGAGAGCGGAACCTACGAGCAGTACTTC. The gene calls are TRBV19 and TRBJ2-7; TRBD2 is a possible D gene (5 bases). The CDR3 runs to 16 residues. V lost 5 bases, J lost 2 bases, and 19 bases lay in between. Germline V lookup: CDR1 LNHDA, CDR2 SQIVND (reference sequence).

The chain carries TRBV2 and TRBJ2-5; D is unclear. Looked up from germline, CDR1 is SNHLY and CDR2 is FYNNEI. Trimming took 2 bases from V and 5 from J, leaving 21 bases between them. CDR3 length equals 17 residues. The CDR3 loop is CASSEKVFGEMIETQYF. DNA of the CDR3: TGTGCCAGCAGTGAAAAGGTTTTTGGAGAAATGATTGAGACCCAGTACTTC.

CDR3: CATSPPNAGELFF. In DNA form, the CDR3 reads TGTGCCACCAGCCCCCCTAATGCCGGGGAGCTGTTTTTT. J is TRBJ2-2 and V is TRBV24-1; D remains ambiguous. The CDR3 extends over 13 amino acids. Trimming left V 7 bases short and J 6 bases short, with 11 bases between. Germline CDR1 is KGHDR and CDR2 is SFDVKD.

The chain uses TRBV19 and TRBJ2-7, with a possible D match to TRBD1 (5 bases). Looked up from germline, CDR1 is LNHDA and CDR2 is SQIVND (reference sequence). With 5 bases removed from V and 5 bases from J, the gap between germline ends came to 13 bases. There are 13 residues in the CDR3. In DNA form, the CDR3 reads TGTGCCAGTAGTGAGTCCAGGGCCCACGAGCAGTACTTC. Translation gives CASSESRAHEQYF.

The V gene is TRBV27, the J gene TRBJ1-1; the D is unclear. Germline assignment: CDR1 MNHEY and CDR2 SMNVEV (reference sequence). V lost 0 bases to trimming and J lost 11 bases, with 13 bases between them. The CDR3 length is 13 residues. The CDR3 DNA reads TGTGCCAGCAGTTTATCCCGGGCGGGAGCGGCTTTCTTT. This encodes CASSLSRAGAAFF.

The chain recombines TRBV20-1 with TRBJ2-7, with D uncertain. The CDR3 contains 16 residues. V was shortened by 3 bases and J by 2 bases, with 20 bases between the two germline ends. Germline V gene lookup returns CDR1 DFQATT and CDR2 SNEGSKA (reference sequence). The CDR3 here is CSASLQALQDPYEQYF. The CDR3 coding sequence is TGCAGTGCTAGTCTCCAGGCCCTCCAGGATCCCTACGAGCAGTACTTC.

This clonotype was seen repeatedly, ten times or more. The chain recombines TRBV27 with TRBJ2-5; TRBD2 matches at 10 bases. The CDR3 totals 16 residues. Trimming took 3 bases from V and 5 from J; bases not matched to a gene: 9. The germline gives CDR1 MNHEY, CDR2 SMNVEV (reference sequence). The CDR3 is CASSFASGSIAETQYF. The CDR3 region has the DNA TGTGCCAGCAGTTTCGCTAGCGGGAGCATAGCGGAGACCCAGTACTTC.

This clonotype was recorded a few times. The gene calls are TRBV7-6 and TRBJ2-7, with 7 bases identical to TRBD2. This CDR3 has 13 amino acids. Germline loops: CDR1 SGHVS, CDR2 FNYEAQ. Losses at the gene ends were 2 bases for V and 5 bases for J; bases not matched to a gene: 3. CDR3 sequence (DNA): TGTGCCAGCAGCTTATGGACTAGTGACGAGCAGTACTTC. It codes for CASSLWTSDEQYF.

The table lists this clonotype with a few counts. The CDR3 protein is CASSAQGTNSPLHF. The CDR3 DNA reads as TGTGCCAGCAGCGCACAGGGAACGAATTCACCCCTCCACTTT. The chain employs TRBV7-3 and TRBJ1-6, with D possibly matching TRBD1 (6 bases). V lost 5 bases and J lost 7, with 12 bases in between. CDR1 is SGHTA, CDR2 FQGTGA, per germline. The CDR3 consists of 14 residues.

This rearrangement joins TRBV15 to TRBJ2-2; 8 nucleotides agree with TRBD1. The CDR3 contains 15 residues. After removal of 2 bases from V and 3 bases from J, the junction contained 2 bases not matched to a gene. Looked up from germline, CDR1 is LNHNV and CDR2 is YYDKDF (reference sequence). CDR3 region: CATSRQGADTGELFF. CDR3 sequence (DNA): TGTGCCACCAGCAGACAGGGGGCGGACACCGGGGAGCTGTTTTTT. Drawing the rest from reference TRBV15 and TRBJ2-2, the complete variable domain is DAMVIQNPRYQVTQFGKPVTLSCSQTLNHNVMYWYQQKSSQAPKLLFHYYDKDFNNEADTPDNFQSRRPNTSFCFLDIRSPGLGDTAMYLCATSRQGADTGELFFGEGSRLTVL.

This sequence joins TRBV4-3 and TRBJ1-5; TRBD1 agrees at 9 bases. CDR1 is LGHNA and CDR2 is YSLEER in the germline V gene. The CDR3 is 18 amino acids. V was pared by 0 bases and J by 1 base, with 7 bases of the junction left unmatched. The CDR3 sequence is CASSQDATGGISNQPQHF. The DNA for the CDR3 is TGCGCCAGCAGCCAAGATGCAACAGGGGGCATAAGCAATCAGCCCCAGCATTTT.

This clonotype turned up a few times. The V call is TRBV7-9, the J call TRBJ2-4, with TRBD1 identical over 10 bases. V dropped 5 bases and J dropped 1; count of bases not matched to a gene: 5. Per the germline V gene, CDR1 is SEHNR and CDR2 is FQNEAQ (reference sequence). This CDR3 spans 16 amino acids. The CDR3 loop is CASSVDRGRAKNIQYF. CDR3 sequence (DNA): TGTGCCAGCAGCGTAGACAGGGGGCGCGCCAAAAACATTCAGTACTTC.

The J gene is TRBJ1-5, the V gene TRBV6-1; 7 bases line up with TRBD1. The CDR3 runs to 14 residues. The J segment lost 7 bases and the V segment lost 6 bases, leaving 9 bases of the junction unmatched. CDR1 is MNHNS, CDR2 SASEGT, per germline. The CDR3, as DNA: TGTGCCAGCAGCAAAACAGGGGTCAAACAGCCCCAGCATTTT. It is translated as CASSKTGVKQPQHF.

This clonotype appeared a few times. The J gene is TRBJ2-3, the V gene TRBV7-6; 11 bases fit TRBD2. V was pared by 4 bases and J by 5 bases, with 5 bases of the junction left unmatched. The CDR3 runs 15 residues. Germline lookup yields CDR1 SGHVS and CDR2 FNYEAQ. CDR3 in amino acids: CASSSPGLAGDTQYF. CDR3 nucleotide sequence: TGTGCCAGCAGCTCCCCTGGACTAGCGGGAGATACGCAGTATTTT. Full variable domain (remainder filled in from reference TRBV7-6 and TRBJ2-3): GAGVSQSPRYKVTKRGQDVALRCDPISGHVSLYWYRQALGQGPEFLTYFNYEAQQDKSGLPNDRFSAERPEGSISTLTIQRTEQRDSAMYRCASSSPGLAGDTQYFGPGTRLTVL.

The chain couples TRBV7-2 to TRBJ2-2, with unresolved D. V was cut by 0 bases and J by 2 bases, with 7 bases left in between. Germline CDR1 and CDR2: SGHTA and FQGNSA. CDR3 size: 15 residues. The CDR3 here is CASSLALYNTGELFF. The CDR3 coding sequence is TGTGCCAGCAGCTTAGCGCTGTACAACACCGGGGAGCTGTTTTTT.

The chain recombines TRBV7-9 with TRBJ1-3; possible D gene TRBD1, 5 bases. The CDR3 extends over 17 amino acids. V dropped 1 base and J dropped 1 base, with 14 bases sitting between them. CDR1 and CDR2 from the germline V gene are SEHNR and FQNEAQ (reference sequence). This CDR3 reads CASSLGGTETSGNTIYF. In DNA form, the CDR3 reads TGTGCCAGCAGCTTAGGGGGGACCGAAACTTCTGGAAACACCATATATTTT.

This clonotype was seen only a few times. This chain joins TRBV7-9 and TRBJ1-2, with D hard to call. V lost 5 bases to trimming and J lost 4 bases, with 11 bases between them. Germline loops: CDR1 SEHNR, CDR2 FQNEAQ (reference sequence). There are 13 residues in the CDR3. The CDR3: CASSPPTGYGYTF. CDR3 nucleotides: TGTGCCAGCAGCCCACCGACCGGCTATGGCTACACCTTC.